A single sample is the source of the 9 T cell receptor beta chains below, sequenced in a study of blood T cell repertoires in COVID-19. Profiled with immunoSEQ multiplex PCR; TCRdb holds only in-frame clones, not every one. The top ten clones hold about 20% of a sample with approximately 190,000 clones, around four fifths of them seen once. The sample consisted of peripheral blood. The receptors shown here come from a human donor in a cohort sampled during active COVID-19.

A word on this clone: The sample has other DNA sequences that encode this CDR3 too. The chain couples TRBV19 to TRBJ1-5; 8 positions match TRBD1. CDR1 and CDR2 from the germline V gene are LNHDA and SQIVND (reference sequence). Unmatched junction bases numbered 2, after V lost 5 bases and J lost 2 bases. This CDR3 contains 14 residues. CDR3: CASSETGGNQPQHF. The CDR3, as DNA: TGTGCCAGTAGTGAGACAGGGGGCAATCAGCCCCAGCATTTT.

A remark on this clone: The same CDR3 is also encoded by other DNA sequences in this sample. This chain links TRBV10-3 with TRBJ2-2; TRBD1 is a possible D gene (6 bases). The V end was cut by 0 bases, the J end by 5 bases, with 7 bases between. Germline lookup yields CDR1 ENHRY and CDR2 SYGVKD. The CDR3 is 14 amino acids. CDR3 sequence: CAISESTGTGELFF. The CDR3 bases are TGTGCCATCAGTGAGTCCACAGGGACCGGGGAGCTGTTTTTT.

Turning to this clone: At one end the junction does not follow the germline gene, possibly because of a read error. The chain joins TRBV7-9 to TRBJ2-3; maybe TRBD2 (6 bases). There are 13 residues in the CDR3. CDR1 is SEHNR and CDR2 is FQNEAQ in the germline V gene (reference sequence). The CDR3 nucleotides read TGTGCCAGCAGCTTTGAAGGCCCGACGTGGGGACTTTTT. It specifies CASSFEGPTWGLF.

The V gene is TRBV2, the J gene TRBJ2-1; D ambiguous. The germline gives CDR1 SNHLY, CDR2 FYNNEI. With 5 bases removed from V and 7 bases from J, the gap between germline ends came to 6 bases. The CDR3 covers 11 residues. The DNA for the CDR3 is TGTGCCAGCAGTCCAAATAATGAGCAGTTCTTC. Protein: CASSPNNEQFF.

This chain joins TRBV28 and TRBJ1-3; 8 bases are a match to TRBD1. V lost 2 bases, J lost 1 base, and 7 bases stayed unmatched. Germline V CDR1 and CDR2: MDHEN, SYDVKM. There are 17 residues in the CDR3. In nucleotides, the CDR3 is TGTGCCAGCAGTTTACAGGGGGCCCTCTTATCTGGAAACACCATATATTTT. It codes for CASSLQGALLSGNTIYF.

The CDR3 sequence: CASSRDRVVDTQYF. The DNA for the CDR3 is TGTGCCAGCAGCAGGGACAGGGTGGTAGATACGCAGTATTTT. This sequence joins TRBV11-2 and TRBJ2-3; 9 bases fit TRBD1. The CDR3 consists of 14 residues. Per germline, CDR1 SGHAT and CDR2 FQNNGV. V lost 5 bases, J lost 5 bases, and 5 bases stayed unmatched.

V usage is TRBV3-1 (or the pseudogene TRBV3-2) and J usage is TRBJ1-1; D remains unclear. CDR3 length: 11 residues. Per the germline V gene, CDR1 is LGHDT and CDR2 is YNNKEL (reference sequence). Deletions cut 3 bases from V and 6 bases from J, with 5 bases between. CDR3 sequence: CASSQGAEAFF. As DNA, the CDR3 is TGTGCCAGCAGCCAGGGCGCTGAAGCTTTCTTT.

The gene calls are TRBV6-1 and TRBJ2-1, with a tentative D call TRBD1 (5 bases). V was cut by 2 bases and J by 9 bases, with 17 bases left in between. CDR1 is MNHNS and CDR2 is SASEGT in the germline V gene. The CDR3 runs 15 residues. CDR3 residues: CASSELGQGVTEQFF. For the CDR3, the DNA is TGTGCCAGCAGTGAACTGGGCCAGGGTGTGACTGAGCAGTTCTTC.

The chain joins TRBV19 to TRBJ1-2, with TRBD1 matching over 8 bases. The CDR3 spans 17 residues. From germline, CDR1 is LNHDA and CDR2 SQIVND (reference sequence). The junction had 15 bases not matched to a gene; V was cut back by 6 bases and J by 3 bases. Written as DNA, the CDR3 is TGTGCCAGTAGCCACGACAGGGGAGTGAGGTATGACTATGGCTACACCTTC. Residues: CASSHDRGVRYDYGYTF.